This paragraph reports one T cell receptor (beta chain). Its antigen is not identified. The length of the CDR3 is 14 residues. V was clipped by 5 bases and J by 2 bases, with 12 bases between them. CDR1 SGHTA and CDR2 FQGNSA come from the germline V gene. This sample stems from a study of T-cell memory formation after mild COVID-19. As for the study in general: TCR clusters were mostly donor specific.

TCRdb reprocessed the 5' RACE reads with MiXCR, giving one entry per CDR3 protein. Found here are about 260,000 distinct CDR3 sequences, roughly 16% of them singletons; the top ten hold more than 20%. Points from the study as a whole: CD4/CD8 balance held among clones contracting day 15 to 85, and later expanders leaned CD4+.

Sequenced sample: PBMCs or a T cell subset sorted from them (not recorded which). This chain joins TRBV7-2 and TRBJ1-2; possible D gene TRBD1, 5 bases. The sequence derives from a man aged 18 to 30 who had mild COVID-19 (a few samples of this study predate the infection). Cell type and time point are not known. DNA of the CDR3: TGTGCCAGCAGCCCCCGACAGAAGAACTATGGCTACACCTTC. It specifies CASSPRQKNYGYTF.